This TCR beta chain emerged from a study of CD8+CD57+ T cells in acquired aplastic anemia. Overall study context: Some 10 million reads were obtained on average for healthy donor CD4+ cells.

Template material for TCR beta VDJ and CDR3 profiling consisted of genomic DNA. A single record per CDR3 protein comes from TCRdb applying MiXCR to the reads. The sample has 180,000 or so distinct CDR3 sequences, 40% to 55% seen once. The CDR3 contains 13 residues. After removal of 8 bases from V and 7 bases from J, the junction contained 11 bases not matched to a gene. Germline CDR1 KGHSH, CDR2 LQKENI. The specimen was sorted CD4+, CD8+, or CD8+CD57+ T cells (not recorded which) from PBMCs. The receptor was isolated from a human donor in good health. V usage is TRBV18 and J usage is TRBJ2-7; TRBD1 agrees at 7 bases. The CDR3: CASPRRKDREQYF. The CDR3 region has the DNA TGTGCCAGCCCACGACGCAAGGACAGGGAGCAGTACTTC. The whole variable domain, filled in from reference TRBV18 and TRBJ2-7, reads NAGVMQNPRHLVRRRGQEARLRCSPMKGHSHVYWYRQLPEEGLKFMVYLQKENIIDESGMPKERFSAEFPKEGPSILRIQQVVRGDSAAYFCASPRRKDREQYFGPGTRLTVT.